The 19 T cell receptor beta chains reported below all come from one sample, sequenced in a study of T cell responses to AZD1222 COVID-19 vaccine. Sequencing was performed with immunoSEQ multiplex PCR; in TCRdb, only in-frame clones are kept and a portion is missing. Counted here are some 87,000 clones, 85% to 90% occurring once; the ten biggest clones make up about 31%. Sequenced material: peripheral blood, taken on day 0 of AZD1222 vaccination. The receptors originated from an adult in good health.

This CDR3 is CASSFRHSGANVLTF. The CDR3 DNA is TGTGCCAGCAGTTTCAGGCACTCTGGGGCCAACGTCCTGACTTTC. V and J are TRBV28 and TRBJ2-6; D gene uncertain. The CDR3 runs to 15 residues. Germline V CDR1 and CDR2: MDHEN, SYDVKM. V dropped 3 bases and J dropped 0 bases, with 6 bases sitting between them.

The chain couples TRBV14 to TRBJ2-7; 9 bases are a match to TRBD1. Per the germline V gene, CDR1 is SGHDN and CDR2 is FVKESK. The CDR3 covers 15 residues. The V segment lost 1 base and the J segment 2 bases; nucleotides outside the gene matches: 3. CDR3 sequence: CASSQGGQGAYEQYF. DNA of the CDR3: TGTGCCAGCAGCCAAGGGGGACAGGGCGCCTACGAGCAGTACTTC.

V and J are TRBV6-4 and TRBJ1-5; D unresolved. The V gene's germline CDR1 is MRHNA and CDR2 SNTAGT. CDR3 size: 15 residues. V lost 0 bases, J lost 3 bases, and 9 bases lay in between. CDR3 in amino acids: CASSDSYGYNQPQHF. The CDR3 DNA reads TGTGCCAGCAGTGACTCGTACGGGTACAATCAGCCCCAGCATTTT.

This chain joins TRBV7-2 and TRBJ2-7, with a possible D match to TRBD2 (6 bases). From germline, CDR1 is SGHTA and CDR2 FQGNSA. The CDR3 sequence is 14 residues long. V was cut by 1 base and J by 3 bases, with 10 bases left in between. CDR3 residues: CASSLVGGLYEQYF. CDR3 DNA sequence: TGTGCCAGCAGCTTAGTGGGGGGACTCTACGAGCAGTACTTC.

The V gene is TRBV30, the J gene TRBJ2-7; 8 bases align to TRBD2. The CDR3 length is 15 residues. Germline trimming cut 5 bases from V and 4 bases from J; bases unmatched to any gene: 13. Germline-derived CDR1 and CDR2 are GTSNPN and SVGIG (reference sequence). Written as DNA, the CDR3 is TGTGCCTGGTCTCACGGGAGGGTAACGGGGTACGAGCAGTACTTC. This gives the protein CAWSHGRVTGYEQYF.

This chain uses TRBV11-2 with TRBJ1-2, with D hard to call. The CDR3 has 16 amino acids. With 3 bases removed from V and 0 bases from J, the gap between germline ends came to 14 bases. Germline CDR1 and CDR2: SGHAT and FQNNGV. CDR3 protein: CASSFLHTSSNYGYTF. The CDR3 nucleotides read TGTGCCAGCAGCTTCTTGCACACCAGCTCTAACTATGGCTACACCTTC.

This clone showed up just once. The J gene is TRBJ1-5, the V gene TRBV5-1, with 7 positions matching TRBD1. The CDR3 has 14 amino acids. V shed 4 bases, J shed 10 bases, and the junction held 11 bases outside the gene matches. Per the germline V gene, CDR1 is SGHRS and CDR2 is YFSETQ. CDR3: CASSTGTATEPQHF. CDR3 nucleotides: TGCGCCAGCAGCACTGGGACAGCCACGGAACCCCAGCATTTT.

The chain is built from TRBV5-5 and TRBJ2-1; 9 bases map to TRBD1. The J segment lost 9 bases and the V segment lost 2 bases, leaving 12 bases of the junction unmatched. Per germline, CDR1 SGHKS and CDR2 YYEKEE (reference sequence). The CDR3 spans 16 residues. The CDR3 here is CASSLQGAGITLEQFF. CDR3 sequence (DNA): TGTGCCAGCAGCTTACAGGGGGCGGGGATCACGCTTGAGCAGTTCTTC.

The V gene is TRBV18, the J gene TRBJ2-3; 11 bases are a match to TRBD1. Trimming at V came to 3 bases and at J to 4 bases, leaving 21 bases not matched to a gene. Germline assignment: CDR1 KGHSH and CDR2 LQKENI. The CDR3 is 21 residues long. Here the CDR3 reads CASSPPSGGTGGRTHPDTQYF. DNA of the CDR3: TGTGCCAGCTCACCCCCAAGTGGCGGGACAGGGGGTCGGACCCACCCAGATACGCAGTATTTT.

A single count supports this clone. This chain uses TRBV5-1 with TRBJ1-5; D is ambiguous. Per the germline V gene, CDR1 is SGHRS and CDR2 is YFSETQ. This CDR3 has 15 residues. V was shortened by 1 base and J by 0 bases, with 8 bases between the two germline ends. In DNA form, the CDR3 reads TGCGCCAGCAGCTTGTATGGGGATAGCAATCAGCCCCAGCATTTT. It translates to CASSLYGDSNQPQHF.

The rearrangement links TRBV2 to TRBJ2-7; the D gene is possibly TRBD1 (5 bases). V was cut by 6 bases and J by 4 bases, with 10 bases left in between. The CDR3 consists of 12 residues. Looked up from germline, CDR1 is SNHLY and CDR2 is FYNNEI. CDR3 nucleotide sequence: TGTGCCAGCAGCGGACAAATATACGAGCAGTACTTC. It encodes CASSGQIYEQYF.

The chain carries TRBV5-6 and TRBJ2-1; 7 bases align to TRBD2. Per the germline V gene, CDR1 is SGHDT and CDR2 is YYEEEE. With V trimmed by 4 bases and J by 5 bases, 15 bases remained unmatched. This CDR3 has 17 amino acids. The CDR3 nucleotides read TGTGCCAGCAGCCCTATTTACGGGGACTATAAGAACAATGAGCAGTTCTTC. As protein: CASSPIYGDYKNNEQFF.

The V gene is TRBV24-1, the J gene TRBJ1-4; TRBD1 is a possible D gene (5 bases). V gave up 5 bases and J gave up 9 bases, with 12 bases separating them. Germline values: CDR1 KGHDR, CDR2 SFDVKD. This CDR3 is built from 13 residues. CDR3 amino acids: CATSGSGTKKLFF. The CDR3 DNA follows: TGTGCCACCAGTGGCTCGGGGACTAAAAAACTGTTTTTT.

The DNA for the CDR3 is TGTGCCAGCAGCCTCGGGACTACCACAGATACGCAGTATTTT. As protein: CASSLGTTTDTQYF. This rearrangement joins TRBV11-2 to TRBJ2-3, with TRBD2 matching 7 bases. Germline lookup yields CDR1 SGHAT and CDR2 FQNNGV. Unmatched junction bases numbered 4, after V lost 5 bases and J lost 2 bases. This CDR3 has 14 amino acids.

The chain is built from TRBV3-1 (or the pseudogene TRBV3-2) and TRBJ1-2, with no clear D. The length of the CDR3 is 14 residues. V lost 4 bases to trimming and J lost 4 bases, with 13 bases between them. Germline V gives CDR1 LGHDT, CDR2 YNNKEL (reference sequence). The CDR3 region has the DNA TGTGCCAGCAGCCCGGGGAGCCTCGGCTATGGCTACACCTTC. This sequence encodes CASSPGSLGYGYTF.

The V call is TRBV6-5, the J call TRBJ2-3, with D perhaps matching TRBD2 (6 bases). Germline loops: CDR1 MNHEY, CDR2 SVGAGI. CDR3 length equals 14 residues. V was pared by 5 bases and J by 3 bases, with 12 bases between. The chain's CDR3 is CASSTGVYTDTQYF. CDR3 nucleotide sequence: TGTGCCAGCAGTACGGGGGTTTATACAGATACGCAGTATTTT.

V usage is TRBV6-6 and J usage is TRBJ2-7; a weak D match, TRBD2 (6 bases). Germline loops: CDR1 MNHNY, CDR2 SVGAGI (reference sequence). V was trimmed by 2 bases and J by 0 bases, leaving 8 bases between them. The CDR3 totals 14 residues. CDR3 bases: TGTGCCAGCAGTTACGAGACTAGCTCCTACGAGCAGTACTTC. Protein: CASSYETSSYEQYF.

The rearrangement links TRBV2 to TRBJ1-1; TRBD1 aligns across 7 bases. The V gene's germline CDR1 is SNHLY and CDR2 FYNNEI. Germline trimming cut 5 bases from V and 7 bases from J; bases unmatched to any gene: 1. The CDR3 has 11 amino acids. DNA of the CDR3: TGTGCCAGCAGTAGGACAGGTGAAGCTTTCTTT. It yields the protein CASSRTGEAFF.

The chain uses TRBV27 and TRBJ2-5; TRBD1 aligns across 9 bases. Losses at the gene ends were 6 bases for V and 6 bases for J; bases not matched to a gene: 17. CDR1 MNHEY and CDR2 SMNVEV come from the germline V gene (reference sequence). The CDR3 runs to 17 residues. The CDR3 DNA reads TGTGCCAGCAGAGCCTCCATACAGGGGGCGCGGGGAAAGACCCAGTACTTC. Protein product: CASRASIQGARGKTQYF.